This record looks at one T cell receptor beta chain sequence and its context. Antigen: not known. Researchers ran the PCR with 60 Vbeta and 13 Jbeta primers. TCRdb's table, derived via immunoSEQ multiplex PCR, lists solely in-frame clones and lacks some. Of approximately 140,000 clones in the sample, approximately 84% were seen once. The source of the sample is a study of cytomegalovirus exposure and HLA in healthy donors. General study findings and limits: Productive rates of about 90% or about 30% were seen for most TCR beta V segments in an earlier analysis.

Specimen: PBMCs. The sequence was obtained from a boy aged 2 to 10 in good health and CMV-seronegative.

CDR3 amino acids: CASSSRGGQGQFF. The CDR3 nucleotides are TGTGCCAGCAGCTCGCGGGGGGGCCAAGGGCAGTTCTTC. This chain connects TRBV21-1 to TRBJ2-1; the DNA was not compared with TRBD2, the D call given in the table. TRBV21-1 is listed as a pseudogene. This CDR3 contains 13 residues.